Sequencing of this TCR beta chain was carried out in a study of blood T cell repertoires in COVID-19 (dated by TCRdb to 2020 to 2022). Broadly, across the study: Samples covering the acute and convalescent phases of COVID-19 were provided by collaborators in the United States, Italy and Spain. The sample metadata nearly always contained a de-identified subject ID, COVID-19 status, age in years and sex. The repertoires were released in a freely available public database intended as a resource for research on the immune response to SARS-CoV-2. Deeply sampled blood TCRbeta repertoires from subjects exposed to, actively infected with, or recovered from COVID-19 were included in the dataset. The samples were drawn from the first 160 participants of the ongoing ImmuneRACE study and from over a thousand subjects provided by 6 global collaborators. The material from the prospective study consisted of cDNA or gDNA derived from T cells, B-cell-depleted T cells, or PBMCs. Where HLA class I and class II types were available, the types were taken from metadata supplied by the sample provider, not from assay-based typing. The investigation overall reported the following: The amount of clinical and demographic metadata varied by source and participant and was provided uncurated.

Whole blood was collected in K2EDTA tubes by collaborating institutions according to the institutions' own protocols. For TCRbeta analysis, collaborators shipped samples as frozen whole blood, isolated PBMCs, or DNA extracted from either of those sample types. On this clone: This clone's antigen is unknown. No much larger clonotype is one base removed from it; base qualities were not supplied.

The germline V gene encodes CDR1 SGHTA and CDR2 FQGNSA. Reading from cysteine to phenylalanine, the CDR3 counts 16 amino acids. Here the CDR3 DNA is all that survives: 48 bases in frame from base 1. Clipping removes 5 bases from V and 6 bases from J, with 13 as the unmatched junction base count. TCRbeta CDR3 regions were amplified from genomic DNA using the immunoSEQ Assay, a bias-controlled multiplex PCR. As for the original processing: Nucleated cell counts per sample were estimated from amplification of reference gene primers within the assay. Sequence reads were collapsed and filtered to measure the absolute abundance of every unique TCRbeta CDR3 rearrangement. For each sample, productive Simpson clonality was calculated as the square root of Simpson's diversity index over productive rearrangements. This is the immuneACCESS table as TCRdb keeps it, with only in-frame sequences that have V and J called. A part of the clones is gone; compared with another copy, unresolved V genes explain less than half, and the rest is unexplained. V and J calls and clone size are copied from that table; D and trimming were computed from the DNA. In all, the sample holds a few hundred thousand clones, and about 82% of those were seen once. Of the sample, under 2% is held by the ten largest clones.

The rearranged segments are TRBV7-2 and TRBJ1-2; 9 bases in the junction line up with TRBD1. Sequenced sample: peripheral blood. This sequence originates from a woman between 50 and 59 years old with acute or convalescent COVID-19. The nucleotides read TGTGCCAGCAGCCCCCGTTCGGGACAGGGTCGGGATGGCTACACCTTC. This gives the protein CASSPRSGQGRDGYTF.